Listed here are 12 T cell receptor beta chains from one sample, sequenced in a study of blood T cell repertoires in COVID-19. Produced via immunoSEQ multiplex PCR; TCRdb's table is partial and in-frame only. Altogether under 85,000 clones are present, 70% to 90% being singletons, with the ten largest covering over 15%. Sequencing was performed on peripheral blood. These receptor sequences come from a man older than 75 in a cohort sampled during active COVID-19.

This clone has a single count. The chain has TRBV5-1 and TRBJ1-2; D is unclear. Trimming took 0 bases from V and 4 from J, leaving 13 bases between them. The germline V gene encodes CDR1 SGHRS and CDR2 YFSETQ. The CDR3 consists of 15 residues. CDR3 protein: CASSLAGGGAYGYTF. In DNA form, the CDR3 reads TGCGCCAGCAGCTTGGCGGGTGGTGGCGCCTATGGCTACACCTTC. The full variable domain, with the rest looked up from reference TRBV5-1 and TRBJ1-2, is KAGVTQTPRYLIKTRGQQVTLSCSPISGHRSVSWYQQTPGQGLQFLFEYFSETQRNKGNFPGRFSGRQFSNSRSEMNVSTLELGDSALYLCASSLAGGGAYGYTFGSGTRLTVV.

The J gene is TRBJ1-5, the V gene TRBV15; D is uncertain. Trimming removed 5 bases at V and 1 base at J, with 3 bases between. The CDR3 is 12 amino acids. Germline CDR1 and CDR2: LNHNV and YYDKDF (reference sequence). The CDR3 sequence: CATSPSNQPQHF. CDR3 sequence (DNA): TGTGCCACCAGCCCGAGCAATCAGCCCCAGCATTTT.

The V gene is TRBV28, the J gene TRBJ2-7, with 7 bases matching TRBD2. The CDR3 has 14 residues. V was pared by 7 bases and J by 3 bases, with 9 bases of the junction left unmatched. Germline lookup yields CDR1 MDHEN and CDR2 SYDVKM. The CDR3 here is CASTPGGEGYEQYV. CDR3 DNA: TGTGCCAGCACCCCTGGGGGGGAAGGCTACGAGCAGTACGTC.

In DNA form, the CDR3 reads TGTGCCAGCAGTTACCGTAGCGGGGGACTTAGCACAGATACGCAGTATTTT. As protein: CASSYRSGGLSTDTQYF. The chain is built from TRBV6-2 or TRBV6-3 and TRBJ2-3, with 9 positions matching TRBD2. Germline CDR1 is MNHEY and CDR2 is SVGEGT. J was trimmed by 0 bases and V by 2 bases; bases with no gene match: 6. CDR3 length: 17 amino acids.

The chain combines TRBV21-1 with TRBJ2-1; the table's D call, TRBD1, was not checked against the DNA. TRBV21-1 is recorded as a pseudogene. The CDR3 consists of 11 residues. DNA of the CDR3: TGTGCCAGCCGCAGGGCAAATGAGCAGTTCTTC. Translated, it gives CASRRANEQFF.

The chain combines TRBV7-2 with TRBJ1-2, with no clear D. Germline V gene data show CDR1 as SGHTA and CDR2 as FQGNSA. The CDR3 is made up of 12 amino acids. Trimming removed 3 bases from V and 7 bases from J, with 9 bases in between. As DNA, the CDR3 is TGTGCCAGCAGCTTGCAAACCGGTGGCTACACCTTC. Translation gives CASSLQTGGYTF.

The chain uses TRBV10-2 and TRBJ1-2; 9 bases fit TRBD1. Germline values: CDR1 WSHSY, CDR2 SAAADI. The CDR3 has 13 amino acids. V gave up 5 bases and J gave up 7 bases; unmatched junction bases: 5. CDR3 coding DNA: TGCGCCAGCAGTCCCGGGACAGGGACTGGCTACACCTTC. Residues: CASSPGTGTGYTF.

V is TRBV5-6 and J is TRBJ1-2, with a weak D call TRBD1 (6 bases). This CDR3 has 14 residues. V was shortened by 0 bases and J by 1 base, with 7 bases between the two germline ends. Germline V gives CDR1 SGHDT, CDR2 YYEEEE. The CDR3 reads CASSLGRGNYGYTF. CDR3 DNA: TGTGCCAGCAGCTTGGGCAGGGGTAACTATGGCTACACCTTC.

The chain is built from TRBV7-6 and TRBJ1-2, with D unresolved. Germline lookup yields CDR1 SGHVS and CDR2 FNYEAQ. The CDR3 has 14 residues. V shed 1 base and J shed 2 bases, with 8 bases lying between them. In DNA, the CDR3 is TGTGCCAGCAGCTTAGGAAGCCAAAACTATGGCTACACCTTC. Amino acid sequence: CASSLGSQNYGYTF. Drawing the rest from reference TRBV7-6 and TRBJ1-2, the complete variable domain is GAGVSQSPRYKVTKRGQDVALRCDPISGHVSLYWYRQALGQGPEFLTYFNYEAQQDKSGLPNDRFSAERPEGSISTLTIQRTEQRDSAMYRCASSLGSQNYGYTFGSGTRLTVV.

This chain links TRBV6-4 with TRBJ2-7; tentatively, D is TRBD1 (5 bases). With 8 bases removed from V and 3 bases from J, the gap between germline ends came to 23 bases. There are 16 residues in the CDR3. CDR1 and CDR2 (germline): MRHNA, SNTAGT. The CDR3 nucleotides are TGTGCCAGCTTTTTAGGGGAAATGGGTTCAAACTACGAGCAGTACGTC. It yields the protein CASFLGEMGSNYEQYV.

The gene calls are TRBV28 and TRBJ1-2; no clear D gene. The germline V gene has CDR1 MDHEN and CDR2 SYDVKM. Trimming took off 4 bases at V and 8 bases at J, with 17 bases between the two ends. The CDR3 loop spans 14 amino acids. This chain's CDR3 is CASSSPSGKGGYTF. The CDR3 DNA is TGTGCCAGCAGTTCCCCATCGGGGAAAGGAGGCTACACCTTC.

The CDR3 region has the DNA TGTGCCAGAAGTCCCGGGGGGGCTGAGACCCAGTACTTC. Amino acids: CARSPGGAETQYF. This chain uses TRBV5-3 with TRBJ2-5; TRBD2 aligns across 8 bases. TRBV5-3 is an open reading frame whose function is uncertain. The CDR3 runs to 13 residues. After removal of 5 bases from V and 5 bases from J, the junction contained 5 bases not matched to a gene.